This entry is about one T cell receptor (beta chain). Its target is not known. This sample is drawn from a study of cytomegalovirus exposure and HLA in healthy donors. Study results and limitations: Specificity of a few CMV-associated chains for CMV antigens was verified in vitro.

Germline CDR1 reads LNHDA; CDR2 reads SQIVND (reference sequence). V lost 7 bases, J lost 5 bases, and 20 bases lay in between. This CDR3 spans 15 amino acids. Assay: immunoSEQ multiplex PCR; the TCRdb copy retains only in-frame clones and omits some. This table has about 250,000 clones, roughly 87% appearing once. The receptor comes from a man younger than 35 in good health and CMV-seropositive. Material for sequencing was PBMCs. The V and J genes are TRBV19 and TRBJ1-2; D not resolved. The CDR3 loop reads CASTPGEGRSYGYTF. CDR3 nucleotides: TGTGCCAGTACCCCAGGCGAAGGGAGGTCTTATGGCTACACCTTC.